This TCR beta chain came from a study of blood T cell repertoires in COVID-19. Germline lookup yields CDR1 SQVTM and CDR2 ANQGSEA. Germline trimming cut 3 bases from V and 6 bases from J; bases unmatched to any gene: 3. CDR3 length equals 12 residues. Produced via immunoSEQ multiplex PCR; TCRdb's table is partial and in-frame only. The sample has about 440,000 clones; roughly 90% are singletons. The chain employs TRBV29-1 and TRBJ1-1, with 8 bases matching TRBD1. Sequenced: peripheral blood. The sequence was obtained from a woman in her 30s with acute or convalescent COVID-19. CDR3 nucleotide sequence: TGCAGCGTTGACATACAGGGGGCTGAAGCTTTCTTT. It translates to CSVDIQGAEAFF.